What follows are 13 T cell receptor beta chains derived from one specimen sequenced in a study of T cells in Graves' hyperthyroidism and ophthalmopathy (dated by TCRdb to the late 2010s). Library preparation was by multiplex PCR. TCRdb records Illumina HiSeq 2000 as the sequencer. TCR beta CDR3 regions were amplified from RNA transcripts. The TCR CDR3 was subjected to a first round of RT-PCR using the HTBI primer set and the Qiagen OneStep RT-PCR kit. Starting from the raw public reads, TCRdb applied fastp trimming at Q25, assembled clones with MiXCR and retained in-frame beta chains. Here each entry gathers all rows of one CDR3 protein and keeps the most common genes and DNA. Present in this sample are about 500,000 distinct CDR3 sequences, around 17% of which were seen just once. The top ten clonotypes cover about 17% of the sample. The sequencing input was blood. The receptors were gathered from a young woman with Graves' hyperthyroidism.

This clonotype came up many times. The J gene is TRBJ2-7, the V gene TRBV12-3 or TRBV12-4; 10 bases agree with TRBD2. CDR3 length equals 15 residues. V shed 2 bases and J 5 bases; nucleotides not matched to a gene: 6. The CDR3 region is CASSLRPSGSDEQYF. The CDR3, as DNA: TGTGCCAGCAGTTTAAGGCCTAGCGGGAGTGACGAGCAGTACTTC.

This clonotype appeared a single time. The DNA for the CDR3 is TGTGCCAGCAGTTTAGCGTCCCGACCCCGACTAGCGGGAGCTAGCACAGATACGCAGTATTTT. As protein: CASSLASRPRLAGASTDTQYF. The J gene is TRBJ2-3, the V gene TRBV28; TRBD2 aligns across 12 bases. The germline CDR1 and CDR2 sequences are MDHEN and SYDVKM. The CDR3 is 21 amino acids. Trimming at V came to 2 bases and at J to 0 bases, leaving 15 bases not matched to a gene.

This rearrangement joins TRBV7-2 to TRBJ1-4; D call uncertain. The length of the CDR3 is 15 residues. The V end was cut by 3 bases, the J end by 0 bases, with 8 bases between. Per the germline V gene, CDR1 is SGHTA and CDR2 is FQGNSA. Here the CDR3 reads CASSFQVATNEKLFF. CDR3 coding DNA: TGTGCCAGCAGCTTTCAAGTTGCAACTAATGAAAAACTGTTTTTT. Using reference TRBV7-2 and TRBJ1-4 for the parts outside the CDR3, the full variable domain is GAGVSQSPSNKVTEKGKDVELRCDPISGHTALYWYRQSLGQGLEFLIYFQGNSAPDKSGLPSDRFSAERTGGSVSTLTIQRTQQEDSAVYLCASSFQVATNEKLFFGSGTQLSVL.

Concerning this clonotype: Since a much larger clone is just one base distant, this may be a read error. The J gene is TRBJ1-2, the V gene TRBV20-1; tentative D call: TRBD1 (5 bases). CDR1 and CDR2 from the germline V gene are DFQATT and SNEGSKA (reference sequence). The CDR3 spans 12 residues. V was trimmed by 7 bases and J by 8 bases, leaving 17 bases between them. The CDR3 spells CSVRALGEGYTF. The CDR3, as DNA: TGCAGTGTCCGGGCCTTAGGGGAAGGCTACACCTTC.

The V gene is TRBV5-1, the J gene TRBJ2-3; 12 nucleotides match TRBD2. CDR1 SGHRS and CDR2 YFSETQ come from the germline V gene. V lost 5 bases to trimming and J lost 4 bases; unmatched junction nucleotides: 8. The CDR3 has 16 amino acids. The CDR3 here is CASRTSGSVSADTQYF. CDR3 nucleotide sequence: TGCGCCAGCAGGACTAGCGGGAGCGTCTCGGCAGATACGCAGTATTTT.

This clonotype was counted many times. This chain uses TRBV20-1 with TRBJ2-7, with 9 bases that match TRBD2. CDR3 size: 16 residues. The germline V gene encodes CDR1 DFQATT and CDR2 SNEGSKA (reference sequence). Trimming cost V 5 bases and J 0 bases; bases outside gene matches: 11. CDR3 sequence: CSAVEGLAGSSYEQYF. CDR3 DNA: TGCAGTGCTGTCGAGGGACTAGCTGGTAGCTCCTACGAGCAGTACTTC.

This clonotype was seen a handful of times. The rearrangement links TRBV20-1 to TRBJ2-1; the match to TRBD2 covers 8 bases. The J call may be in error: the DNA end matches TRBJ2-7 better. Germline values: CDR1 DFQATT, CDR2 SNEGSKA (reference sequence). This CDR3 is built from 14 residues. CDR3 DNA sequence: TGCAGTGCTCTCCTAGCGGGCTCCTACAATGAGCAGTACTTC. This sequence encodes CSALLAGSYNEQYF.

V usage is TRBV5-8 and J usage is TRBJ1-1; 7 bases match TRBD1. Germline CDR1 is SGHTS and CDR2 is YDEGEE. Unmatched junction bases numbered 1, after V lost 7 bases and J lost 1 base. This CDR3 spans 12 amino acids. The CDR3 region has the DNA TGTGCCAGCGGGACAGCGAACACTGAAGCTTTCTTT. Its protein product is CASGTANTEAFF. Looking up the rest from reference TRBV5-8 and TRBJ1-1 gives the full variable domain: EAGVTQSPTHLIKTRGQQATLRCSPISGHTSVYWYQQALGLGLQFLLWYDEGEERNRGNFPPRFSGRQFPNYSSELNVNALELEDSALYLCASGTANTEAFFGQGTRLTVV.

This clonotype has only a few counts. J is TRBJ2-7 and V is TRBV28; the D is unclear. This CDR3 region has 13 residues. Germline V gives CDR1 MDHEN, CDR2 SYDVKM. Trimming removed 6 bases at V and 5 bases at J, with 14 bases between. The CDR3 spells CASRVLGNDEQYF. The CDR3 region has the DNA TGTGCCAGCAGGGTGCTCGGAAATGACGAGCAGTACTTC.

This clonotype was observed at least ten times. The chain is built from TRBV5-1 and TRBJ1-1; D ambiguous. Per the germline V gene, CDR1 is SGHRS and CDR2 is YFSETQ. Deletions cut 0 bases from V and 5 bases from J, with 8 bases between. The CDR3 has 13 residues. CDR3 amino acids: CASSLERGTEAFF. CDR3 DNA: TGCGCCAGCAGCTTGGAGCGTGGGACTGAAGCTTTCTTT. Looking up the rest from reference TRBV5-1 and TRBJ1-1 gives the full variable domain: KAGVTQTPRYLIKTRGQQVTLSCSPISGHRSVSWYQQTPGQGLQFLFEYFSETQRNKGNFPGRFSGRQFSNSRSEMNVSTLELGDSALYLCASSLERGTEAFFGQGTRLTVV.

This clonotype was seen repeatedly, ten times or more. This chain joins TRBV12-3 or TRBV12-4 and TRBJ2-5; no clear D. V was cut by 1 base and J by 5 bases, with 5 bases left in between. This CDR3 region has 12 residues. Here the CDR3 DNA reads TGTGCCAGCAGTTTAGGACACGAGACCCAGTACTTC. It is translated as CASSLGHETQYF.

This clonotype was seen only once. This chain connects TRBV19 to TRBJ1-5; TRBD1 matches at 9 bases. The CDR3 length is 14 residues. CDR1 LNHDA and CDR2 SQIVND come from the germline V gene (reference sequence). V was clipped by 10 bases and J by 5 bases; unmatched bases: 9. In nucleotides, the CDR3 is TGTGCCACCCGTAGGACAGGGGAGCATCAGCCCCAGCATTTT. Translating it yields CATRRTGEHQPQHF.

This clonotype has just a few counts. In DNA form, the CDR3 reads TGTGCCAGCAGCTTGAGCGTGCGGAATCAGCCCCAGCATTTT. This sequence encodes CASSLSVRNQPQHF. This chain links TRBV5-5 with TRBJ1-5; D gene unclear. Germline CDR1 is SGHKS and CDR2 is YYEKEE (reference sequence). V shed 1 base and J shed 4 bases, with 9 bases lying between them. The CDR3 covers 14 residues.